One and the same sample provided the 10 T cell receptor beta chains below, sequenced in a study of HIV-infected patients and healthy controls. Alpha and beta constant-region primers primed reverse transcription of approximately 500 ng RNA. Alpha and beta chain libraries were made separately by chain-specific third strand synthesis with multiplexing indices. Using its own MiXCR run on the 5' RACE reads, TCRdb lists one record per CDR3 protein. The sample has some 17,000 distinct CDR3 sequences, 9% to 9.5% seen once. The repertoire came from unfractionated whole blood and reflected all unsorted peripheral T cells. The sequenced material came from blood. The receptors come from an adult in good health.

This clonotype has a handful of counts. The gene calls are TRBV5-1 and TRBJ2-5; D is undetermined. V dropped 3 bases and J dropped 3 bases, with 15 bases sitting between them. From germline, CDR1 is SGHRS and CDR2 YFSETQ. This CDR3 is built from 15 residues. The CDR3 here is CASSSPASFKETQYF. The CDR3 DNA reads TGCGCCAGCAGCTCCCCCGCATCGTTCAAAGAGACCCAGTACTTC.

Many counts were recorded for this clonotype. The CDR3 DNA is TGTGCCAGCAGCTCGGGGCTCTCTGGAAACACCATATATTTT. Its protein is CASSSGLSGNTIYF. The chain carries TRBV7-2 and TRBJ1-3; weak D call: TRBD1 (5 bases). Germline V CDR1 and CDR2: SGHTA, FQGNSA. This CDR3 comprises 14 residues. V lost 4 bases and J lost 0, with 7 bases in between.

This clonotype was counted ten times or more. The chain uses TRBV4-1 and TRBJ2-3; weak D call: TRBD1 (5 bases). Trimming removed 0 bases from V and 0 bases from J, with 13 bases in between. This CDR3 has 17 amino acids. CDR1 and CDR2 from the germline V gene are MGHRA and YSYEKL. CDR3 sequence (DNA): TGCGCCAGCAGCCAAGAAGTAAGGGGAACTAGCACAGATACGCAGTATTTT. It yields the protein CASSQEVRGTSTDTQYF.

There are a few counts of this clonotype. The V and J genes are TRBV7-6 and TRBJ2-2; a weak D match, TRBD1 (6 bases). The CDR3 length is 14 residues. Looked up from germline, CDR1 is SGHVS and CDR2 is FNYEAQ. The germline V and J ends were trimmed by 6 bases and 3 bases, with 11 bases remaining between them. The CDR3 coding sequence is TGTGCCAGCAGACTGGACAGTGACACCGGGGAGCTGTTTTTT. Its protein is CASRLDSDTGELFF.

This sequence joins TRBV28 and TRBJ1-2; unclear D gene. The ends were cut back, 4 bases at V and 10 bases at J, with 16 bases in the middle. CDR3 length equals 13 residues. Germline lookup yields CDR1 MDHEN and CDR2 SYDVKM. CDR3 amino acids: CASSSSYGGNYTF. The CDR3 region has the DNA TGTGCCAGCAGTTCATCTTATGGAGGAAACTACACCTTC.

This clonotype is labeled medium-sized (0.01 to 0.1%). This rearrangement joins TRBV12-3 or TRBV12-4 to TRBJ1-5; 9 nucleotides line up with TRBD1. Trimming cost V 9 bases and J 6 bases; bases outside gene matches: 6. The CDR3 extends over 13 amino acids. The CDR3 nucleotides read TGTGCCAGTTTAAAGACAGGGGGTCAGCCCCAGCATTTT. It codes for CASLKTGGQPQHF.

This clonotype was counted at least ten times. V is TRBV20-1 and J is TRBJ2-5; either TRBD1 or TRBD2 may fit D (5 bases each). V was trimmed by 5 bases and J by 13 bases, leaving 29 bases between them. Germline CDR1 reads DFQATT; CDR2 reads SNEGSKA (reference sequence). The CDR3 consists of 15 residues. The CDR3 reads CSADLLKSGTSRPYF. Here the CDR3 DNA reads TGCAGTGCTGACCTCCTCAAATCCGGGACCTCCCGCCCGTACTTC.

The table lists this clonotype with many counts. The rearrangement links TRBV4-2 to TRBJ2-6, with TRBD2 matching over 11 bases. This CDR3 comprises 16 residues. Germline V gene sequence: CDR1 LGHNA, CDR2 YNFKEQ. Trimming removed 1 base from V and 4 bases from J; junction bases left unmatched: 0. The CDR3 DNA follows: TGTGCCAGCAGCCAAGCTAGCGGGAGGGGGGCCAACGTCCTGACTTTC. Encoded protein: CASSQASGRGANVLTF.

By proportion, this clonotype is medium-sized (0.01 to 0.1%). This sequence joins TRBV7-8 and TRBJ1-5; D is perhaps TRBD1 (6 bases). This CDR3 spans 15 amino acids. Looked up from germline, CDR1 is SGHVS and CDR2 is FQNEAQ. Trimming left V 1 base short and J 8 bases short, with 15 bases between. Here the CDR3 reads CASSLGLQGLEPQHF. CDR3 nucleotides: TGTGCCAGCAGCTTAGGTTTACAGGGATTAGAGCCCCAGCATTTT. The full variable domain, in which reference TRBV7-8 and TRBJ1-5 provide the parts outside the CDR3, is GAGVSQSPRYKVAKRGQDVALRCDPISGHVSLFWYQQALGQGPEFLTYFQNEAQLDKSGLPSDRFFAERPEGSVSTLKIQRTQQEDSAVYLCASSLGLQGLEPQHFGDGTRLSIL.

In this sample, this clonotype turned up many times. The V call is TRBV24-1, the J call TRBJ2-1; D is ambiguous. Germline CDR1 reads KGHDR; CDR2 reads SFDVKD. CDR3 size: 17 residues. Between the trimmed V and J ends, which lost 3 bases and 4 bases, there was a span of 18 bases. CDR3 sequence: CATSDQTMGSIYNEQFF. CDR3 DNA: TGTGCCACCAGTGATCAAACAATGGGTAGTATTTACAATGAGCAGTTCTTC.